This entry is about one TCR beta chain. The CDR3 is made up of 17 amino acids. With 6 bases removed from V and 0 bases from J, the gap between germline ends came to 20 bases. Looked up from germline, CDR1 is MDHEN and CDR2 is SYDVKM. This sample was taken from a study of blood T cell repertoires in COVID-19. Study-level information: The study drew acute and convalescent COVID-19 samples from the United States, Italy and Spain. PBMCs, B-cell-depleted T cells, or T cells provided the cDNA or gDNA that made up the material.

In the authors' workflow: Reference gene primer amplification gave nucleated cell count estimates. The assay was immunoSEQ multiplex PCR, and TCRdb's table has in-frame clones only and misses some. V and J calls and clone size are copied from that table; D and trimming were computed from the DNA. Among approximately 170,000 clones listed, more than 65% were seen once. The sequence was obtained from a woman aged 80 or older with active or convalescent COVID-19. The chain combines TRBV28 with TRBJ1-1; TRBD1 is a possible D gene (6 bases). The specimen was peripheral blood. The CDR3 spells CASRGTGNSRMNTEAFF. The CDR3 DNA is TGTGCCAGCAGGGGTACAGGGAACTCACGAATGAACACTGAAGCTTTCTTT.